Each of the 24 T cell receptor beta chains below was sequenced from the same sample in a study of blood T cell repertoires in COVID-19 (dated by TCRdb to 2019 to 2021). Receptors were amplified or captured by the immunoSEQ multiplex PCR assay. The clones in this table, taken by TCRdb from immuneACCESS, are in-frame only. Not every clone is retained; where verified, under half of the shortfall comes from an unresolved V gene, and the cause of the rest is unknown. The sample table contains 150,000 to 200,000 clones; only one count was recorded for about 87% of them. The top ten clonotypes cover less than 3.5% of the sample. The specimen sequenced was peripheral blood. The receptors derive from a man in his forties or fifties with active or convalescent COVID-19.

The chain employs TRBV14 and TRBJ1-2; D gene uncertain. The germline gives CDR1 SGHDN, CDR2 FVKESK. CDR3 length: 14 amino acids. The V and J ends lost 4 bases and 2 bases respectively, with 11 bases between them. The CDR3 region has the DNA TGTGCCAGCAGCCCCCCGGGTCCCAACTATGGCTACACCTTC. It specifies CASSPPGPNYGYTF.

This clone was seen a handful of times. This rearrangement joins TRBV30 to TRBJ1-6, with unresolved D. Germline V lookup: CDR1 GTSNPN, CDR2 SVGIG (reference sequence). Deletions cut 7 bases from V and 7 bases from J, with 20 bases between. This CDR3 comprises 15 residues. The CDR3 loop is CAFTSAAVGNSPLHF. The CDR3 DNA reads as TGTGCCTTCACTTCTGCGGCAGTAGGAAATTCACCCCTCCACTTT.

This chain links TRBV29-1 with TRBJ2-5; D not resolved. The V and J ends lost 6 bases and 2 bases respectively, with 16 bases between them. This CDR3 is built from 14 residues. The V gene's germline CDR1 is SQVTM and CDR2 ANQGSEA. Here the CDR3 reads CSVQTRSGQETQYF. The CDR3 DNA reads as TGCAGCGTACAAACCCGATCGGGTCAAGAGACCCAGTACTTC. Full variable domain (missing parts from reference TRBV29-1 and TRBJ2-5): SAVISQKPSRDICQRGTSLTIQCQVDSQVTMMFWYRQQPGQSLTLIATANQGSEATYESGFVIDKFPISRPNLTFSTLTVSNMSPEDSSIYLCSVQTRSGQETQYFGPGTRLLVL.

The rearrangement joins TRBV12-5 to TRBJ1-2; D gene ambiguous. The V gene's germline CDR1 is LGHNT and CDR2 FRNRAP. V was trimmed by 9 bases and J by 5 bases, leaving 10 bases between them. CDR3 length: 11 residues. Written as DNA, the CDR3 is TGTGCTAGCGGGATAGGTTATGGCTACACCTTC. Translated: CASGIGYGYTF.

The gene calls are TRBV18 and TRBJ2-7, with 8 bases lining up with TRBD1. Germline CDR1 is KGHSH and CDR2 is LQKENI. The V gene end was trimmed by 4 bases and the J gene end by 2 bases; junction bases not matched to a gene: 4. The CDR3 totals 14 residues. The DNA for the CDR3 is TGTGCCAGCTCACTTGACAGGGGACCCTACGAGCAGTACTTC. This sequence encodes CASSLDRGPYEQYF. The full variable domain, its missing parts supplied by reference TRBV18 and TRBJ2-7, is NAGVMQNPRHLVRRRGQEARLRCSPMKGHSHVYWYRQLPEEGLKFMVYLQKENIIDESGMPKERFSAEFPKEGPSILRIQQVVRGDSAAYFCASSLDRGPYEQYFGPGTRLTVT.

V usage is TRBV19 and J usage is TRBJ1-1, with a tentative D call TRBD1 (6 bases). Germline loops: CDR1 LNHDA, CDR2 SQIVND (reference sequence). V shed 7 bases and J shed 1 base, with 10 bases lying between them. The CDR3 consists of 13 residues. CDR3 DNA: TGTGCCAGTAAACCACAGGGGAACACTGAAGCTTTCTTT. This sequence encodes CASKPQGNTEAFF.

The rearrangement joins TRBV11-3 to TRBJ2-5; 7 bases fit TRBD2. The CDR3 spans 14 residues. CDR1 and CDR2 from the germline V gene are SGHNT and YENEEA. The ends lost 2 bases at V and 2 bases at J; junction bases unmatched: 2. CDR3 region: CASSLSGVQETQYF. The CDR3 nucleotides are TGTGCCAGCAGCTTAAGCGGGGTGCAAGAGACCCAGTACTTC.

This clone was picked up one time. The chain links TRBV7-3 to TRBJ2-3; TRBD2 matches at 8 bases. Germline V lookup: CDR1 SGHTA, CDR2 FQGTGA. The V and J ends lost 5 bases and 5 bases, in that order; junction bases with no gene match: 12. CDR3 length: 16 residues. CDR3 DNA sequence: TGTGCCAGCAGCCCAAGGCGGGCGGGGGGCATAGATACGCAGTATTTT. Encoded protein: CASSPRRAGGIDTQYF.

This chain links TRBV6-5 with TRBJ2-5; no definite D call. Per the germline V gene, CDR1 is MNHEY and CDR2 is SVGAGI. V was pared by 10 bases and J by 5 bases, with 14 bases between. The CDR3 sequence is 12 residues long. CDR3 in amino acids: CATALAAETQYF. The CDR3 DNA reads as TGTGCCACCGCCTTGGCCGCTGAGACCCAGTACTTC.

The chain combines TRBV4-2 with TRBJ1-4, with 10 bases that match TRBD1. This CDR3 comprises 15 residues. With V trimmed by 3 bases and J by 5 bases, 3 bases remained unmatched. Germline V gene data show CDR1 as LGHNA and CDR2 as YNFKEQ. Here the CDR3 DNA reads TGTGCCAGCAGCCAGGAGGGACAGGGGAATGAAAAACTGTTTTTT. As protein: CASSQEGQGNEKLFF.

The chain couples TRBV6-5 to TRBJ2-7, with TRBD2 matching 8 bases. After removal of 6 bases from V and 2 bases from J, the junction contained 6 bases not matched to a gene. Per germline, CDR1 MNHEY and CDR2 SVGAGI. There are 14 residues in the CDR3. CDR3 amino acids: CASRGGGSPYEQYF. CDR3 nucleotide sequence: TGTGCCAGCAGAGGCGGGGGGTCCCCCTACGAGCAGTACTTC.

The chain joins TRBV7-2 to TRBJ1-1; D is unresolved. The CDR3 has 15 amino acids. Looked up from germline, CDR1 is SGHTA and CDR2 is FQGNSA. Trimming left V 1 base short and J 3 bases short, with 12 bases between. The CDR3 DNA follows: TGTGCCAGCAGCTTAGGAGGCTTCGCCGACACTGAAGCTTTCTTT. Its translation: CASSLGGFADTEAFF.

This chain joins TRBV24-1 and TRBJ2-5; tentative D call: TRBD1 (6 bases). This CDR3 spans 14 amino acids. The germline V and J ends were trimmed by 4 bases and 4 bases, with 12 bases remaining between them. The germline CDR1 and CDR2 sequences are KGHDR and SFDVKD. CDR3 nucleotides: TGTGCCACCAGTGAGCCCACAGGGACAGAGACCCAGTACTTC. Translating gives CATSEPTGTETQYF.

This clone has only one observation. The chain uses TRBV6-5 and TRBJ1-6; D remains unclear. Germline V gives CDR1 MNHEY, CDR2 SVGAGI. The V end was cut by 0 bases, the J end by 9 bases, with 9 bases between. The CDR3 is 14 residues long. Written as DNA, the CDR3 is TGTGCCAGCAGTTACTCGAAAGGGAGTTCACCCCTCCACTTT. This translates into CASSYSKGSSPLHF.

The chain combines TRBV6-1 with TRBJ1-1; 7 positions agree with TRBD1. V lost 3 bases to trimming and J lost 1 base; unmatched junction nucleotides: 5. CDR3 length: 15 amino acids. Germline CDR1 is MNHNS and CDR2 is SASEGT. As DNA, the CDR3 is TGTGCCAGCAGTGAGAGGGGGCCGACGAACACTGAAGCTTTCTTT. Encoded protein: CASSERGPTNTEAFF.

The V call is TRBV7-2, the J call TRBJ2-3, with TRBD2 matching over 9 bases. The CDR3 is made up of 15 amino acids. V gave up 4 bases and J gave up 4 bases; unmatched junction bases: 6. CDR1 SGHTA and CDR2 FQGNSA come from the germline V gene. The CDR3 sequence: CASSSTSGSADTQYF. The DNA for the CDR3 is TGTGCCAGCAGCTCCACTAGCGGGTCTGCAGATACGCAGTATTTT.

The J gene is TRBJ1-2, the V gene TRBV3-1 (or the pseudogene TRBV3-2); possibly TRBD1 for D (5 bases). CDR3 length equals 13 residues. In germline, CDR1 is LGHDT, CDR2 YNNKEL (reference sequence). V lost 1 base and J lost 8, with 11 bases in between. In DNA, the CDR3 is TGTGCCAGCAGCCAAGGAACCCGGGGGGGCTACACCTTC. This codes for CASSQGTRGGYTF.

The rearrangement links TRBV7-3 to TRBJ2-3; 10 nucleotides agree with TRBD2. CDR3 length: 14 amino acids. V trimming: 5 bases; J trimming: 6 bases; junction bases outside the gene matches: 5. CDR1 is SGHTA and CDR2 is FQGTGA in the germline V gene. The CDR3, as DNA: TGTGCCAGCAGCCGCCTAGCGGGGGTCGATACGCAGTATTTT. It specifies CASSRLAGVDTQYF.

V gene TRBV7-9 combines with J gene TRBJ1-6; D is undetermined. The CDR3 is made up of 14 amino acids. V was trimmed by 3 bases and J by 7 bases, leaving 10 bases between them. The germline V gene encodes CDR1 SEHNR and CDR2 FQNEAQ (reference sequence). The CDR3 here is CASSLANRNSPLHF. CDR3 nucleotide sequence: TGTGCCAGCAGCTTGGCTAACAGAAATTCACCCCTCCACTTT.

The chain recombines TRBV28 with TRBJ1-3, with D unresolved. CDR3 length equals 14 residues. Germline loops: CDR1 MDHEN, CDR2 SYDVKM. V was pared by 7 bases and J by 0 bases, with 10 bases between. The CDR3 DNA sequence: TGTGCCAGCAAAGGGAGAACCTCTGGAAACACCATATATTTT. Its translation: CASKGRTSGNTIYF.

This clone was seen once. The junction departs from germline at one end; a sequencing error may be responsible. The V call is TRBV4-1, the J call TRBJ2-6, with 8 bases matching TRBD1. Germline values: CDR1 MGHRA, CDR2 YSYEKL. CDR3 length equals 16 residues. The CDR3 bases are TGCGCCAGCAGCCGCGACAGGGGCTCTGGGGTCAACGTCCTGACTTTC. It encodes CASSRDRGSGVNVLTF.

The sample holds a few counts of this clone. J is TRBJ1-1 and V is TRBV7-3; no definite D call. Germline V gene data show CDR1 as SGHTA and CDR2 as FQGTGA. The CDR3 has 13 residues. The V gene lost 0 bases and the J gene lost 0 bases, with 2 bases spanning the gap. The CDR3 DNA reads TGTGCCAGCAGCTTAACCTTGAACACTGAAGCTTTCTTT. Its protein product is CASSLTLNTEAFF.

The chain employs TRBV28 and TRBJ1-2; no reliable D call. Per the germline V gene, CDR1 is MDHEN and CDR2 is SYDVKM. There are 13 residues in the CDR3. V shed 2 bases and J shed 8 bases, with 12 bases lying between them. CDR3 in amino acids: CASSLNSPVGYTF. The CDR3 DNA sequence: TGTGCCAGCAGTTTAAACAGTCCTGTGGGCTACACCTTC.

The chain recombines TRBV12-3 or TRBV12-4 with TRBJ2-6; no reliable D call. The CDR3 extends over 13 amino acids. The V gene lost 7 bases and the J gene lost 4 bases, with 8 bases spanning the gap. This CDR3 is CASTPGGANVLTF. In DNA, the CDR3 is TGTGCCAGCACCCCAGGAGGGGCCAACGTCCTGACTTTC.